The clone carrying this T cell receptor (beta chain) was picked up a small number of times. Its antigen is as yet unknown. Per germline, CDR1 MNHEY and CDR2 SVGEGT. CDR3 length: 17 amino acids. V was shortened by 6 bases and J by 3 bases, with 22 bases between the two germline ends. The library attached unique molecular identifiers to individual cDNA molecules. TCRdb recomputed calls from the RACE reads with MiXCR, one row per CDR3 protein. The table lists some 400,000 distinct CDR3 sequences, roughly 4.6% of them singletons. This sample was taken from a study of human T cells and chemical hapten exposure. Study summary: The sensitizing agent was 2% DPC, placed on roughly 2 cm by roughly 2 cm of upper inner arm skin. Findings and limits, study-wide: Counts of expanded TCRs (at PT1) showed a positive correlation with patch test score. TCRs at a frequency above 1 in 1000 stayed unchanged with DPC sensitization.

Noted time point: pre-sensitization, week 0. Regarding treatment: therapeutic diphenylcyclopropenone sensitization with weekly scalp DPC. This chain uses TRBV6-2 or TRBV6-3 with TRBJ2-3, with a tentative D call TRBD2 (5 bases). The source was whole blood, collected in connection with sensitization to the hapten diphenylcyclopropenone (DPC). The receptor was derived from a woman aged 45 to 65 with alopecia areata. Some clones in this sample may be carry-over from other donors' samples. The CDR3 nucleotides read TGTGCCAGCAGACCTCCAGCCCGGGGAAGGAAGACAGATACGCAGTATTTT. This translates into CASRPPARGRKTDTQYF.